This TCR beta chain stems from a study of T-cell memory formation after mild COVID-19 (dated by TCRdb to the early 2020s). Notes on the research overall: TCR sequence clusters from the two donors were found to be largely donor specific. In two donors, T-cell clones that expanded and contracted after mild COVID-19 were tracked by sequencing TCRalpha and TCRbeta repertoires over time. The cohort was made up of two young adult volunteers, one female and one male, who were previously healthy. Study-level results and caveats: Contracting CD4+ clones appeared mostly in the CM and EM memory subsets, whereas CD8+ clones were enriched in EMRA. The detection of some responding clones in pre-infection memory suggests that pre-existing cross-reactive memory T cells joined the SARS-CoV-2 response. Clones that contracted from day 15 to 85 showed balanced CD4/CD8 phenotypes, whereas a second wave of clones that expanded from day 15 to 37 leaned towards CD4+. Only two mild cases were covered by the study, and larger cohorts that include severe cases with pre-infection samples were considered necessary. SARS-CoV-2 specificity was not confirmed for the second-wave clones peaking on day 37.

On this clonotype itself: There is no known antigen for this receptor. No quality values exist for individual bases; no much larger clone is one base distant.

Looking up the germline V gene yields CDR1 SGHTA and CDR2 FQGTGA. V loses 5 bases of germline sequence and J loses 5 bases, and the interval between the two ends is 14 bases. The CDR3 runs 14 amino acids, cysteine and phenylalanine included. Just CDR3 DNA is preserved here, 42 bases in frame from base 1. Ficoll-Paque density gradient centrifugation was used to isolate PBMCs. Reads for this sample came from an Illumina NovaSeq 6000. TCRalpha and TCRbeta cDNA libraries were constructed by 5'RACE with constant-segment primers, with sample barcodes and unique molecular identifiers being introduced. Trizol reagent was used to extract RNA from every sample. The libraries were amplified in two PCR steps, and the second step added a second sample barcode and Illumina TruSeq adapters. Sequencing of libraries was performed on an Illumina NovaSeq with 2 x 150 bp paired-end reads. As for the original processing: With migec v1.2.7, reads were demultiplexed and then collapsed into UMI-guided consensus sequences. Using mixcr v2.1.11, UMI consensuses were aligned to TRA and TRB V and J templates and then assembled into clonotypes. A clonotype was counted as expanded or contracted only when both edgeR and NoisET called the clonotype significant, with the noise models trained on biological replicates. For edgeR calls, a false discovery rate-adjusted p below 0.01 and a log2 fold-change threshold of 1 were applied. As an exploratory analysis of dynamics, PCA with hierarchical clustering was applied to max-normalized trajectories of the 1000 most abundant clonotypes. Separately sequenced CD4+ and CD8+ repertoires were used to assign the CD4 or CD8 phenotype of responding clones. Clones were called with MiXCR by TCRdb after fastp trimmed the public reads at Q25, and only in-frame beta chains were retained. One record per CDR3 amino acid sequence lists the most common genes and DNA. The V and J calls and clone size come from TCRdb's table, not from the authors' own analysis. The sample table holds about 430,000 distinct CDR3 sequences, of which more than 20% were seen once. The top ten clones comprise 8.8% of the sample.

The TCR was taken from an adult woman who had mild COVID-19 (a few samples of this study predate the infection). The sample titles of this study are shuffled in the database, so cell type and time point are left out; the donor was told from shared clones. The chain employs TRBV7-3 and TRBJ2-3; the D gene is unclear. The sample consisted of PBMCs or a T cell subset sorted from them (not recorded which). The DNA sequence is as follows: TGTGCCAGCAGCAAGGGTGTTATGGGAGATACGCAGTATTTT. Its protein is CASSKGVMGDTQYF.